These 15 T cell receptor beta chains originate from one sample sequenced in a study of spatial heterogeneity in lung cancer. Broader study findings: Tumoral mutation counts were tracked by counts of expanded intratumoral alpha and beta TCRs.

For these receptors, no antigen is known. TCRdb reprocessed the 5' RACE reads with MiXCR, giving one entry per CDR3 protein. The sample records 8,000 to 10,000 distinct CDR3 sequences, 8.5% to 9% being singletons. The sample's time point: sample taken at primary tumor resection. The input for sequencing was lung tumor tissue, taken at surgery. These receptors all stem from a female donor with early-stage non-small cell lung cancer.

This clonotype was found many times. The chain has TRBV2 and TRBJ2-7; D remains ambiguous. V was cut by 4 bases and J by 2 bases, with 18 bases left in between. This CDR3 contains 16 residues. CDR1 SNHLY and CDR2 FYNNEI come from the germline V gene. The CDR3 DNA follows: TGTGCCAGCAGTGGGGGTAGTCCCTCCCTCACCTACGAGCAGTACTTC. This encodes CASSGGSPSLTYEQYF.

This clonotype is labeled medium-sized. V and J are TRBV20-1 and TRBJ2-1; tentative D call: TRBD1 (5 bases). The CDR3 runs to 12 residues. Trimming left V 3 bases short and J 4 bases short, with 7 bases between. Germline V gene data show CDR1 as DFQATT and CDR2 as SNEGSKA (reference sequence). CDR3 protein: CSASSGYNEQFF. DNA for the CDR3: TGCAGTGCTAGTTCAGGGTACAATGAGCAGTTCTTC.

Of note for this clonotype: This may be a read error: a much more frequent sequence differs by one nucleotide. V usage is TRBV6-5 and J usage is TRBJ2-7; TRBD2 matches at 7 bases. Per germline, CDR1 MNHEY and CDR2 SVGAGI. This CDR3 contains 13 residues. The CDR3 is CASSSGEGVELYF. The CDR3 DNA sequence: TGTGCCAGCAGTTCTGGGGAGGGTGTCGAGCTGTACTTC.

The CDR3 sequence: CASRARDREIGELFF. CDR3 DNA: TGTGCCAGCAGGGCCAGGGACAGGGAAATCGGGGAGCTGTTTTTT. The V and J genes are TRBV4-2 and TRBJ2-2; TRBD1 agrees at 9 bases. Trimming took 6 bases from V and 7 from J; bases not matched to a gene: 9. Germline V CDR1 and CDR2: LGHNA, YNFKEQ. The CDR3 has 15 amino acids.

This rearrangement joins TRBV7-2 to TRBJ1-2, with TRBD1 matching over 7 bases. Germline V gives CDR1 SGHTA, CDR2 FQGNSA. The CDR3 is 16 amino acids. Losses at the gene ends were 2 bases for V and 13 bases for J; bases not matched to a gene: 19. CDR3 bases: TGTGCCAGCAGCTTACGGGTCGAACCGGGACAGTCTAAATGCACCTTC. This translates into CASSLRVEPGQSKCTF.

This clonotype showed up many times. The chain links TRBV6-5 to TRBJ2-7; no reliable D call. V was pared by 2 bases and J by 2 bases, with 13 bases between. This CDR3 is 15 amino acids long. Germline CDR1 is MNHEY and CDR2 is SVGAGI. The CDR3 region has the DNA TGTGCCAGCAGTTACGACAACACGTCTCCCTACGAGCAGTACTTC. Translated, it gives CASSYDNTSPYEQYF.

The sample holds a few counts of this clonotype. CDR3 nucleotide sequence: TGTGCCAGCTCACCACCTGCGGGGGGGCGTGAGACCCAGTACTTC. Its translation: CASSPPAGGRETQYF. This chain connects TRBV18 to TRBJ2-5, with 9 bases matching TRBD2. The germline gives CDR1 KGHSH, CDR2 LQKENI. The CDR3 spans 15 residues. J gave up 5 bases and V 0 bases, and 4 bases lay outside the gene matches.

This sequence joins TRBV4-3 and TRBJ2-1; 8 nucleotides line up with TRBD2. Germline values: CDR1 LGHNA, CDR2 YSLEER. The CDR3 runs to 17 residues. V was pared by 4 bases and J by 9 bases, with 17 bases of the junction left unmatched. The CDR3 loop is CASSPNTPGGGSGEQFF. The CDR3 DNA follows: TGCGCCAGCAGCCCCAACACCCCCGGCGGGGGGTCTGGTGAGCAGTTCTTC.

The rearrangement joins TRBV7-8 to TRBJ2-7; the D gene could be TRBD1 or TRBD2 (5 bases each). The V and J ends lost 5 bases and 9 bases respectively, with 20 bases between them. Germline loops: CDR1 SGHVS, CDR2 FQNEAQ. The CDR3 runs 14 residues. This CDR3 is CASSQDGTLDWQYF. CDR3 in DNA: TGTGCCAGCAGCCAAGACGGGACGTTGGATTGGCAGTACTTC. Full variable domain (outside the CDR3, taken from reference TRBV7-8 and TRBJ2-7): GAGVSQSPRYKVAKRGQDVALRCDPISGHVSLFWYQQALGQGPEFLTYFQNEAQLDKSGLPSDRFFAERPEGSVSTLKIQRTQQEDSAVYLCASSQDGTLDWQYFGPGTRLTVT.

The V gene is TRBV6-1, the J gene TRBJ1-5; possible D gene TRBD1, 6 bases. This CDR3 spans 17 amino acids. In germline, CDR1 is MNHNS, CDR2 SASEGT. The V gene lost 8 bases and the J gene lost 0 bases, with 20 bases spanning the gap. Here the CDR3 reads CASRTAGVRISNQPQHF. CDR3 DNA: TGTGCCAGCCGAACGGCAGGGGTCCGAATTAGCAATCAGCCCCAGCATTTT.

The sample holds a few counts of this clonotype. The chain joins TRBV2 to TRBJ2-3; D is perhaps TRBD2 (5 bases). Germline values: CDR1 SNHLY, CDR2 FYNNEI. This CDR3 has 13 amino acids. Trimming removed 2 bases at V and 6 bases at J, with 9 bases between. The CDR3 protein is CASSENRGDTQYF. In DNA, the CDR3 is TGTGCCAGCAGTGAAAATCGGGGTGATACGCAGTATTTT.

The V and J genes are TRBV12-3 or TRBV12-4 and TRBJ2-7; TRBD1 agrees at 8 bases. The CDR3 contains 15 residues. The junction had 8 bases not matched to a gene; V was cut back by 4 bases and J by 3 bases. DNA for the CDR3: TGTGCCAGCAGTTACCAGGGGGCGGGCCGCTACGAGCAGTACTTC. It codes for CASSYQGAGRYEQYF.

In its sample, this clonotype is medium-sized. The chain joins TRBV28 to TRBJ1-6; the match to TRBD1 covers 7 bases. Unmatched junction bases numbered 2, after V lost 6 bases and J lost 9 bases. CDR1 is MDHEN and CDR2 is SYDVKM in the germline V gene. This CDR3 is built from 12 residues. In nucleotides, the CDR3 is TGTGCCAGCAGGACAGGGTTTTCACCCCTCCACTTT. It is translated as CASRTGFSPLHF.

The J gene is TRBJ2-7, the V gene TRBV29-1; 9 nucleotides agree with TRBD1. The CDR3 length is 14 residues. After removal of 6 bases from V and 2 bases from J, the junction contained 8 bases not matched to a gene. The germline V gene encodes CDR1 SQVTM and CDR2 ANQGSEA. CDR3 nucleotide sequence: TGCAGCGTCCGGGACAGGGTTCCTACCTACGAGCAGTACTTC. It specifies CSVRDRVPTYEQYF.

The gene calls are TRBV9 and TRBJ1-2, with 7 bases identical to TRBD1. This CDR3 contains 14 residues. Germline V gene sequence: CDR1 SGDLS, CDR2 YYNGEE. The junction had 6 bases not matched to a gene; V was cut back by 4 bases and J by 3 bases. CDR3 DNA sequence: TGTGCCAGCAGCCCACGGACAGGACACTATGGCTACACCTTC. Translated, it gives CASSPRTGHYGYTF. The entire variable domain, with the rest obtained from reference TRBV9 and TRBJ1-2, is as follows: DSGVTQTPKHLITATGQRVTLRCSPRSGDLSVYWYQQSLDQGLQFLIQYYNGEERAKGNILERFSAQQFPDLHSELNLSSLELGDSALYFCASSPRTGHYGYTFGSGTRLTVV.